The present TCR beta chain was sequenced within a study of blood T cell repertoires in COVID-19. Germline assignment: CDR1 WNHNN and CDR2 SYGVQD (reference sequence). Trimming cost V 3 bases and J 0 bases; bases outside gene matches: 1. The CDR3 totals 15 residues. Patients of the Seattle cohort, enrolled during active infection, were followed longitudinally. TCRdb's table, derived via immunoSEQ multiplex PCR, lists solely in-frame clones and lacks some. This sample has 350,000 or so clones, with 87% found just once. The chain joins TRBV10-1 to TRBJ2-2; 7 bases agree with TRBD1. The receptor comes from a woman in her 30s with COVID-19, enrolled during active disease. Material for sequencing was peripheral blood. CDR3 nucleotide sequence: TGCGCCAGCAGTGATGGGACAGCGAACACCGGGGAGCTGTTTTTT. Translation: CASSDGTANTGELFF.